This T cell receptor (beta chain) appears in the sequencing data of a study of T cell responses to AZD1222 COVID-19 vaccine. Regarding the study as a whole: There were vaccine-associated CD4 TCRs across spike, dominant at 160-218 and 743-854.

With regard to this clone: Its cognate antigen is unknown.

In germline, CDR1 is SGHVS, CDR2 FQNEAQ. Trimming pared 2 bases from V and 4 bases from J, leaving 14 bases between. The CDR3 length is 15 residues. The method was immunoSEQ multiplex PCR; TCRdb's version includes in-frame clones alone and lacks a portion of them. Here the sample spans 95,000 to 100,000 clones, 88% being singletons. The sample consisted of peripheral blood, taken 28 days after the second AZD1222 dose. This sequence originates from an adult who received the AZD1222 COVID-19 vaccine. This chain connects TRBV7-8 to TRBJ1-1, with D tentatively TRBD1 (6 bases). The CDR3, as DNA: TGTGCCAGCAGCTTAAAAGAGGGGGGGTTCACTGAAGCTTTCTTT. It is translated as CASSLKEGGFTEAFF.